A selection of T cell receptor beta chains follows, all from one sample in a study of circulating and synovial CD4+ cells in juvenile arthritis. Generated by immunoSEQ multiplex PCR, the TCRdb table keeps only in-frame clones and is missing some. This table holds under 40,000 clones, about 95% found once. What was sequenced was CD4+ T cells from blood. The receptor set was obtained from a human donor with juvenile idiopathic arthritis. The CDR3 runs from the conserved cysteine through the conserved F or W. The D gene is left open where the match is weak. Not every row has a clone size; where given, it reads once, few, many or a size class.

clone_size: .
d_call: .
v_call: TRBV4-1
j_call: TRBJ2-7
cdr3_nt: TGCGCCAGCAGCCAAGATAGGGGGTGGGCCTACGAGCAGTACTTC
cdr3_aa: CASSQDRGWAYEQYF

clone_size: .
d_call: .
v_call: TRBV20-1
j_call: TRBJ2-3
cdr3_nt: TGCAGTGCTAAACAGGAGCATACGCAGTATTTT
cdr3_aa: CSAKQEHTQYF

clone_size: .
d_call: .
v_call: TRBV9
j_call: TRBJ2-6
cdr3_nt: TGTGCCAGCAGCGCCCTTAGTACAGGGCAAGGTGGGGCCAACGTCCTGACTTTC
cdr3_aa: CASSALSTGQGGANVLTF

clone_size: .
d_call: .
v_call: TRBV6-5
j_call: TRBJ2-3
cdr3_nt: TGTGCCAGCAGTTACGGGGGCACAGATACACAGTATTTT
cdr3_aa: CASSYGGTDTQYF

clone_size: .
d_call: .
v_call: TRBV12-2
j_call: TRBJ2-7
cdr3_nt: TGTGCAAGTCGCGGGGCGGACAGGGGTTACGAGCAGTACTTC
cdr3_aa: CASRGADRGYEQYF

clone_size: .
d_call: TRBD1
v_call: TRBV6-1
j_call: TRBJ2-7
cdr3_nt: TGTGCCAGCAGTGAACCGGACAGGGGGCCTAACGAGCAGTACTTC
cdr3_aa: CASSEPDRGPNEQYF

clone_size: once
d_call: TRBD2
v_call: TRBV4-3
j_call: TRBJ2-3
cdr3_nt: TGCGCCAGCAGCCCGGGGACTAGCGGGGGAGAGGGGGATACGCAGTATTTT
cdr3_aa: CASSPGTSGGEGDTQYF

clone_size: .
d_call: TRBD2
v_call: TRBV7-9
j_call: TRBJ2-1
cdr3_nt: TGTGCCAGCAGCCCTCCGGGACTAGCTTATAATGAGCAGTTCTTC
cdr3_aa: CASSPPGLAYNEQFF

clone_size: .
d_call: .
v_call: TRBV5-1
j_call: TRBJ1-4
cdr3_nt: TGCGCCAGCAGCTTCACAGGAACTGCAACTAATGAAAAACTGTTTTTT
cdr3_aa: CASSFTGTATNEKLFF

clone_size: .
d_call: .
v_call: TRBV28
j_call: TRBJ2-7
cdr3_nt: TGTGCCAGCAGTTTTCCGTTATACAGGCGCTCCTACGAGCAGTACTTC
cdr3_aa: CASSFPLYRRSYEQYF

clone_size: .
d_call: TRBD1
v_call: TRBV2
j_call: TRBJ1-2
cdr3_nt: TGTGCCAGCAGGACAGGGGGCGCAAGCTATGGCTACACCTTC
cdr3_aa: CASRTGGASYGYTF

clone_size: .
d_call: .
v_call: TRBV5-4
j_call: TRBJ1-3
cdr3_nt: TGTGCCAGCAGCTGGGACTTTGGAAACACCATATATTTT
cdr3_aa: CASSWDFGNTIYF

clone_size: .
d_call: .
v_call: TRBV4-2
j_call: TRBJ2-2
cdr3_nt: TGTGCCAGCAGCCAAGACCTCCGGCGCGGCACCGGGGAGCTGTTTTTT
cdr3_aa: CASSQDLRRGTGELFF

clone_size: once
d_call: TRBD1
v_call: TRBV5-1
j_call: TRBJ1-5
cdr3_nt: TGCGCCAGCAGCTTGGAGACAGGGGGAGGCCAGCCCCAGCATTTT
cdr3_aa: CASSLETGGGQPQHF

clone_size: .
d_call: .
v_call: TRBV18
j_call: TRBJ1-1
cdr3_nt: TGTGCCAGCTCACCACGGGAGCGAAACACTGAAGCTTTCTTT
cdr3_aa: CASSPRERNTEAFF

clone_size: once
d_call: TRBD1
v_call: TRBV5-6
j_call: TRBJ1-2
cdr3_nt: TGTGCCAACAGCTTGCTAGGACAGGGTAGGGATGGCTACACCTTC
cdr3_aa: CANSLLGQGRDGYTF

clone_size: .
d_call: .
v_call: TRBV27
j_call: TRBJ2-6
cdr3_nt: TGTGCCAGCAGCTTAGTTCAGGGATCCACTGGGGCCAACGTCCTGACTTTC
cdr3_aa: CASSLVQGSTGANVLTF

clone_size: .
d_call: .
v_call: TRBV18
j_call: TRBJ1-3
cdr3_nt: TGTGCCAGCTCACCAAGGGGCAACACCATATATTTT
cdr3_aa: CASSPRGNTIYF

clone_size: .
d_call: TRBD1
v_call: TRBV10-2
j_call: TRBJ2-1
cdr3_nt: TGCGCCAGCAGTGATTGGGACAGGGAGGTAGCACAGTTCTTC
cdr3_aa: CASSDWDREVAQFF

clone_size: .
d_call: TRBD2
v_call: TRBV5-1
j_call: TRBJ2-7
cdr3_nt: TGCGCCAGCAGCCATAGCGGGGCTGTCTACGAGCAGTACTTC
cdr3_aa: CASSHSGAVYEQYF

clone_size: .
d_call: .
v_call: TRBV4-3
j_call: TRBJ2-2
cdr3_nt: TGCGCCAGCAGCCAAGTCCAAATCGGGACCGGGGAGCTGTTTTTT
cdr3_aa: CASSQVQIGTGELFF

clone_size: .
d_call: TRBD1
v_call: TRBV2
j_call: TRBJ1-5
cdr3_nt: TGTGCCAGCAGATACGGACAGGGGCGTCGAGACAATCAGCCCCAGCATTTT
cdr3_aa: CASRYGQGRRDNQPQHF

clone_size: .
d_call: TRBD1
v_call: TRBV4-1
j_call: TRBJ1-5
cdr3_nt: TGCGCCAGCAGCCAGCACCAGACAGGGGTTTCCCACAATCAGCCCCAGCATTTT
cdr3_aa: CASSQHQTGVSHNQPQHF

clone_size: .
d_call: TRBD1
v_call: TRBV27
j_call: TRBJ1-2
cdr3_nt: TGTGCCAGCAGTTTATCAAGGGGGCTCCACTATGGCTACACCTTC
cdr3_aa: CASSLSRGLHYGYTF

clone_size: .
d_call: TRBD2
v_call: TRBV7-8
j_call: TRBJ2-7
cdr3_nt: TGTGCCAGCAGCTCGCCGGGACTAGCCTCCTACGAGCAGTACTTC
cdr3_aa: CASSSPGLASYEQYF

clone_size: .
d_call: TRBD1
v_call: TRBV19
j_call: TRBJ1-3
cdr3_nt: TGTGCCAGTAGTATAGGTGCACAGGGGGCTGCTGGAAACACCATATATTTT
cdr3_aa: CASSIGAQGAAGNTIYF

clone_size: .
d_call: .
v_call: TRBV2
j_call: TRBJ1-6
cdr3_nt: TGTGCCAGCAGTGAAAGGGGCGGTCAGGATAATTCACCCCTCCACTTT
cdr3_aa: CASSERGGQDNSPLHF

clone_size: .
d_call: .
v_call: TRBV4-2
j_call: TRBJ1-3
cdr3_nt: TGTGCCAGCAGCAACAGGTCCTCTTTCCTCTCTGGAAACACCATATATTTT
cdr3_aa: CASSNRSSFLSGNTIYF

clone_size: .
d_call: .
v_call: TRBV6-5
j_call: TRBJ2-1
cdr3_nt: TGTGCCAGCAGTTTCGTCAATGAGCAGTTCTTC
cdr3_aa: CASSFVNEQFF

clone_size: .
d_call: TRBD2
v_call: TRBV7-3
j_call: TRBJ2-3
cdr3_nt: TGTGCCAGCAGCTTAGGACTAGACGCCACAGATACGCAGTATTTT
cdr3_aa: CASSLGLDATDTQYF

clone_size: .
d_call: .
v_call: TRBV7-2
j_call: TRBJ1-5
cdr3_nt: TGTGCCAGCAGCTCCCGGCAGGGAACGCAGCCCCAGCATTTT
cdr3_aa: CASSSRQGTQPQHF

clone_size: few
d_call: .
v_call: TRBV19
j_call: TRBJ1-3
cdr3_nt: TGTGCCAGTAGTATTACCTACTCTGGAAACACCATATATTTT
cdr3_aa: CASSITYSGNTIYF

clone_size: once
d_call: TRBD2
v_call: TRBV9
j_call: TRBJ2-3
cdr3_nt: TGTGCCAGCAGCGTCCTAGCGGGATCGCGCACAGATACGCAGTATTTT
cdr3_aa: CASSVLAGSRTDTQYF

clone_size: .
d_call: TRBD1
v_call: TRBV28
j_call: TRBJ2-7
cdr3_nt: TGTGCCAGCAGTCGGGGACAGGGCACCTACGAGCAGTACTTC
cdr3_aa: CASSRGQGTYEQYF

clone_size: once
d_call: TRBD2
v_call: TRBV28
j_call: TRBJ2-7
cdr3_nt: TGTGCCAGCAGTTTTCAGGGCCTGCTAGCGGGAGTCCACGAGCAGTACTTC
cdr3_aa: CASSFQGLLAGVHEQYF

clone_size: .
d_call: .
v_call: TRBV29-1
j_call: TRBJ1-2
cdr3_nt: TGCAGCGTTTCTGACAGCTATGGCTACACCTTC
cdr3_aa: CSVSDSYGYTF

clone_size: .
d_call: .
v_call: TRBV15
j_call: TRBJ2-7
cdr3_nt: TGTGCCACCAGCATCGAGGGTCGAGAGCAGTACTTC
cdr3_aa: CATSIEGREQYF

clone_size: .
d_call: TRBD1
v_call: TRBV5-6
j_call: TRBJ2-7
cdr3_nt: TGTGCCAGCAGCTTGGGGTTGACAGGGGATTTCTACGAGCAGTACTTC
cdr3_aa: CASSLGLTGDFYEQYF

clone_size: .
d_call: .
v_call: TRBV9
j_call: TRBJ2-2
cdr3_nt: TGTGCCAGCAGCGTACCCCCTGGCGGCTCCGGGGAGCTGTTTTTT
cdr3_aa: CASSVPPGGSGELFF

clone_size: .
d_call: TRBD1
v_call: TRBV30
j_call: TRBJ2-1
cdr3_nt: TGTGCCTGGAGAGTGACAGGGGTTTGGGACAATGAGCAGTTCTTC
cdr3_aa: CAWRVTGVWDNEQFF

clone_size: .
d_call: TRBD1
v_call: TRBV30
j_call: TRBJ2-7
cdr3_nt: TGTGCCTGGAGTGCCACCACCACCTTCGGGACAGACTACGAGCAGTACTTC
cdr3_aa: CAWSATTTFGTDYEQYF